The present T cell receptor beta chain was sequenced within a study of blood T cell repertoires in COVID-19. The repertoire was sequenced with immunoSEQ multiplex PCR; TCRdb's copy has only in-frame clones and lacks some. The table lists about 160,000 clones, 65% to 90% of them singletons. Germline CDR1 reads SGHAT; CDR2 reads FQDESV (reference sequence). The CDR3 contains 13 residues. V was clipped by 6 bases and J by 3 bases; unmatched bases: 1. The sequence was collected from a woman aged 40-49 years with COVID-19, enrolled during active disease. The chain combines TRBV11-1 with TRBJ2-3, with 9 positions matching TRBD1. Sequenced input: peripheral blood. The CDR3 is CASRGQGTDTQYF. For the CDR3, the DNA is TGTGCCAGCAGAGGACAGGGGACAGATACGCAGTATTTT.